Listed below are T cell receptor beta chains from one sample, sequenced in a study of blood T cell repertoires in COVID-19. Here immunoSEQ multiplex PCR was the method, and the copy in TCRdb shows in-frame clones only, minus some. The sample records about 190,000 clones, about 88% being singletons. The source material was peripheral blood. These receptors came from a man aged 25-40 years with active or convalescent COVID-19. CDR3s include the opening cysteine and the closing phenylalanine or tryptophan. A D gene is named only where the DNA matches it firmly. A clone size is listed for some rows: how often the clone was seen (once, few, many), or a class if it is expanded.

abundance | j_gene | len | v_gene | d_gene | CDR3nt | CDR3aa
. | TRBJ2-1 | 15 | TRBV11-3 | . | TGTGCCAGCAGCGGGAACGGGGAATCCTACAATGAGCAGTTCTTC | CASSGNGESYNEQFF
. | TRBJ2-3 | 15 | TRBV5-1 | . | TGCGCCAGCAGCTTGGAACTCCCAGGGCAAGATACGCAGTATTTT | CASSLELPGQDTQYF
. | TRBJ1-2 | 14 | TRBV29-1 | TRBD1 | TGCAGCGTTGAAGATTCCGGGACAGGGCGTCGCTACACCTTC | CSVEDSGTGRRYTF
. | TRBJ2-5 | 17 | TRBV24-1 | TRBD1 | TGTGCCACCAGTGATTTCCAGAGGACAGGGGAGGGAGAGACCCAGTACTTC | CATSDFQRTGEGETQYF
. | TRBJ1-1 | 13 | TRBV6-5 | . | TGTGCCAGCAGTTACGATCAGGGGCCTGAAGCTTTCTTT | CASSYDQGPEAFF
. | TRBJ2-3 | 16 | TRBV5-1 | . | TGCGCCAGCAGCTTGAATTCGCGGAGTGACACAGATACGCAGTATTTT | CASSLNSRSDTDTQYF
. | TRBJ2-2 | 15 | TRBV7-2 | TRBD1 | TGTGCCAGCAGCTACAGGGACAGGGTGACCGGGGAGCTGTTTTTT | CASSYRDRVTGELFF
. | TRBJ2-1 | 19 | TRBV10-1 | TRBD2 | TGCGCCAGCAGTGATGTTTCGCGGGAGGGCCTAAGATTATACAATGAGCAGTTCTTC | CASSDVSREGLRLYNEQFF
. | TRBJ1-5 | 17 | TRBV18 | . | TGTGCCAGCTCACCATTTGGGACTGGGAATAGCAATCAGCCCCAGCATTTT | CASSPFGTGNSNQPQHF
. | TRBJ2-2 | 17 | TRBV7-9 | . | TGTGCCAGCAGCTTCCCATTGGCAGGGGCGAACACCGGGGAGCTGTTTTTT | CASSFPLAGANTGELFF
. | TRBJ2-6 | 16 | TRBV30 | TRBD2 | TGTGCCTGGATGCTAGCGGGAGCAGGTGGGGCCAACGTCCTGACTTTC | CAWMLAGAGGANVLTF
. | TRBJ2-1 | 15 | TRBV7-9 | TRBD1 | TGTGCCAGCAGCTTAGGGGACAGCTCCTACAATGAGCAGTTCTTC | CASSLGDSSYNEQFF
. | TRBJ2-3 | 16 | TRBV10-3 | TRBD2 | TGTGCCATCAGGGGACTAGCGGGGGAGCGCACAGATACGCAGTATTTT | CAIRGLAGERTDTQYF
. | TRBJ1-4 | 14 | TRBV19 | . | TGTGCCAGTAGTATCGCAGGGCCGAATGAAAAACTGTTTTTT | CASSIAGPNEKLFF
. | TRBJ1-5 | 10 | TRBV28 | . | TGTGCCACCAACTATCAGCCCCAGCATTTT | CATNYQPQHF
. | TRBJ2-1 | 16 | TRBV19 | . | TGTGCCAGTAGTAGCCGTGGGCGGGGGCCCGGCCATGAGCAGTTCTTC | CASSSRGRGPGHEQFF
few | TRBJ1-5 | 17 | TRBV19 | . | TGTGCCAGTAGTCCTATTTTCCAGGGGCCTCCGCATCAGCCCCAGCATTTT | CASSPIFQGPPHQPQHF
. | TRBJ2-5 | 16 | TRBV5-4 | TRBD2 | TGTGCCAGCAGCCCAGGACTAGCGGGGACTCAAGAGACCCAGTACTTC | CASSPGLAGTQETQYF
. | TRBJ1-5 | 15 | TRBV28 | TRBD1 | TGTGCCAGCAGGAAGACAGGGGCAGGCAATCAGCCCCAGCATTTT | CASRKTGAGNQPQHF
. | TRBJ1-4 | 15 | TRBV5-6 | TRBD1 | TGTGCCAGCAGCTACCGGCGGACAGGTGGTGAAAAACTGTTTTTT | CASSYRRTGGEKLFF